This T cell receptor (beta chain) was identified during a study of CD8+ T cells in alopecia areata. Regarding the study as a whole: Lesional scalp, especially alopecia totalis/universalis, showed higher clonality than normal scalp. Scalp sample data also include resident alphabeta T cells from normal skin.

Documented treatment: oral pan-JAK inhibitor, 5-10 mg twice daily. Extracted RNA was reverse transcribed into cDNA, the sequencing template. The table came from immunoSEQ multiplex PCR; TCRdb's copy has only in-frame clones and leaves some out. This sample has 170,000 or so clones, with about three fifths found just once. This clone turned up a few times. Antigen specificity is unknown. Trimming took off 5 bases at V and 6 bases at J, with 21 bases between the two ends. Germline assignment: CDR1 SEHNR and CDR2 FQNEAQ (reference sequence). The CDR3 is 16 amino acids. The receptor was isolated from a human donor with alopecia areata. This specimen consisted of CD4+ T cells sorted from blood, obtained at week 4, from a patient treated with tofacitinib. J is TRBJ2-3 and V is TRBV7-9; D uncertain. CDR3 sequence reads: CASSPRLSTSADTQYF. DNA of the CDR3: TGTGCCAGCAGCCCTAGACTCTCAACTTCGGCGGATACGCAGTATTTT.